These T cell receptor beta chains were read from a single sample in a study of immune evolution from preneoplasia to lung adenocarcinoma. TCRdb keeps only in-frame clones here, not all; method: immunoSEQ multiplex PCR. This sample has 25,000 to 30,000 clones, with less than 80% found just once. The sequenced sample consisted of FFPE invasive lung adenocarcinoma tissue. The source is a person aged 55 to 75 with invasive lung adenocarcinoma. Some clones in this sample may be carry-over from other donors' samples. CDR3s include the opening cysteine and the closing phenylalanine or tryptophan. Fields, in order: J gene, D gene, V gene, clone size, CDR3 DNA, CDR3 protein. D genes are given only for firm matches. Clone sizes are given selectively: once, few, many, or a class where the clone is expanded.

TRBJ2-3 . TRBV7-2 few TGTGCCAGCAGCCCGGACTACCTCAGCACAGATACGCAGTATTTT CASSPDYLSTDTQYF
TRBJ1-1 . TRBV2 . TGTGCCAGCAGTGCGACAGTTAACACTGAAGCTTTCTTT CASSATVNTEAFF
TRBJ2-3 . TRBV20-1 . TGCAGTGCTAGGCGCACAGATACGCAGTATTTT CSARRTDTQYF
TRBJ1-2 . TRBV19 . TGTGCCAGTAGTACCCACTTGGGGGTCGCGGGGGGCTACACCTTC CASSTHLGVAGGYTF
TRBJ2-7 . TRBV5-1 . TGCGCCAGCAGCTTGGCACAGGGCCTCGAGCAGTACTTC CASSLAQGLEQYF
TRBJ2-1 . TRBV11-2 . TGTGCCAGCACCCATCCGGCGGGCTCCTACAATGAGCAGTTCTTC CASTHPAGSYNEQFF
TRBJ2-2 . TRBV28 . TGTGCCAGCAGTACCCGTGGGTTTATTGTCTCCGGGGAGCTGTTTTTT CASSTRGFIVSGELFF
TRBJ2-1 . TRBV4-2 . TGTGCCAGCAGCCGCACCGGCACGGACAATGAGCAGTTCTTC CASSRTGTDNEQFF
TRBJ2-7 TRBD2 TRBV10-3 . TGTGCCATCAGTGAAGGGACTAGCGGGGACTACGAGCAGTACTTC CAISEGTSGDYEQYF
TRBJ2-1 TRBD2 TRBV28 . TGTGCCAGCAGTTCTAGCGGGAGCGATTCTAATGAGCAGTTCTTC CASSSSGSDSNEQFF
TRBJ2-1 . TRBV5-1 few TGCGCCAGCAGCTTGGCCAACCCCCGCCTAAATGAGCAGTTCTTC CASSLANPRLNEQFF
TRBJ2-1 TRBD2 TRBV4-1 . TGCGCCAGCAGCCTAAGATTTAGCGGGACCTGGAATGAGCAGTTCTTC CASSLRFSGTWNEQFF
TRBJ1-1 TRBD1 TRBV7-9 few TGTGCCAGCAGCTTAGAGGCAGGGGGCAGGAGTGAAGCTTTCTTT CASSLEAGGRSEAFF
TRBJ2-5 . TRBV7-3 . TGTGCCAGCAGCTTCACGGGGATTAGGGGGGAGACCCAGTACTTC CASSFTGIRGETQYF
TRBJ1-1 . TRBV11-3 . TGTGCCAGCAGCTTACAGGGTAGCACTGAAGCTTTCTTT CASSLQGSTEAFF
TRBJ2-7 . TRBV11-3 once TGTGCCAGCAGCTCGGGAAGCCCCACCTACGAGCAGTACTTC CASSSGSPTYEQYF
TRBJ2-2 . TRBV7-9 few TGTGCCAGCAGCTTAGGGGACGTGGGGACCGGGGAGCTGTTTTTT CASSLGDVGTGELFF
TRBJ2-5 . TRBV28 . TGTGCCAGCAGTCCTCCAGGGAAGGGAGAGACCCAGTACTTC CASSPPGKGETQYF
TRBJ1-2 . TRBV6-5 . TGTGCCAGCAGGGACGCCGCGGGGGTGGTATATGGCTACACCTTC CASRDAAGVVYGYTF
TRBJ1-2 . TRBV5-4 . TGTGCCAGCAGCCTCCAGGGACGCGGGACGCTCTATGGCTACACCTTC CASSLQGRGTLYGYTF
TRBJ1-3 . TRBV18 . TGTGCCAGCTCACGGACGGAATCTCAGGGGTTCTCTGGAAACACCATATATTTT CASSRTESQGFSGNTIYF
TRBJ2-1 . TRBV11-2 . TGTGCCAGCAGCTCAATCTGGGGGAACGAGCAGTTCTTC CASSSIWGNEQFF
TRBJ1-1 . TRBV15 few TGTGCCACCAGCAGAGATCGGGGGAGAGGAACTGAAGCTTTCTTT CATSRDRGRGTEAFF
TRBJ2-7 TRBD1 TRBV30 . TGTGCCTGGAGTGTAGTTGGCAGGGGGCGCGAGCAGTACTTC CAWSVVGRGREQYF
TRBJ1-1 . TRBV9 . TGTGCCAGCAGCCCCCGGGACATTGAGAACACTGAAGCTTTCTTT CASSPRDIENTEAFF
TRBJ1-2 . TRBV7-7 . TGTGCTAGCAGCTTAGGGACTGTAGCTAACTATGGCTACACCTTC CASSLGTVANYGYTF
TRBJ1-1 . TRBV7-8 . TGTGCCAGCAGCTTATGGGGGGGCGGGGTGAACACTGAAGCTTTCTTT CASSLWGGGVNTEAFF
TRBJ1-3 . TRBV30 . TGTGCCCGCCGGCCTCGCGACTCTGGAAACACCATATATTTT CARRPRDSGNTIYF
TRBJ1-4 . TRBV18 . TGTGCCTCATCAAGGGATACTAATGAAAAACTGTTTTTT CASSRDTNEKLFF
TRBJ2-2 . TRBV9 few TGTGCCAGCAGCGTTCTATCGGACACCGGGGAGCTGTTTTTT CASSVLSDTGELFF
TRBJ2-1 . TRBV10-2 . TGCGCCAGCAGTGATTCCAGGGTCGGTGAGCAGTTCTTC CASSDSRVGEQFF